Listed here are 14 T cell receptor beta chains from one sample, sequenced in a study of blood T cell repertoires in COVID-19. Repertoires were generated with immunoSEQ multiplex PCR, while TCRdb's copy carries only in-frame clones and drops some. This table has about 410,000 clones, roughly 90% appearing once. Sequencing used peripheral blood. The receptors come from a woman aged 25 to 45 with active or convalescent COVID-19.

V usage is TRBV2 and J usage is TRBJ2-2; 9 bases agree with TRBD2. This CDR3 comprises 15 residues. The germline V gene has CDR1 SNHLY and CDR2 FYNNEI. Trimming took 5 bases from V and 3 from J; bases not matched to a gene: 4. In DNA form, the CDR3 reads TGTGCCAGCAGTATAGCGGGAGTTGACACCGGGGAGCTGTTTTTT. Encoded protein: CASSIAGVDTGELFF. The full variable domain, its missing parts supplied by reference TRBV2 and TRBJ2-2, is EPEVTQTPSHQVTQMGQEVILRCVPISNHLYFYWYRQILGQKVEFLVSFYNNEISEKSEIFDDQFSVERPDGSNFTLKIRSTKLEDSAMYFCASSIAGVDTGELFFGEGSRLTVL.

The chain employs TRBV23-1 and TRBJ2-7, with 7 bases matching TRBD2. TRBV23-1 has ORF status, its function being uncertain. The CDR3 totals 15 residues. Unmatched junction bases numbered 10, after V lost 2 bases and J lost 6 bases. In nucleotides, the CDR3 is TGCGCCAGCAGTCAAGGGAGGGATAGTCGGGGCGAGCAGTACTTC. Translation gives CASSQGRDSRGEQYF.

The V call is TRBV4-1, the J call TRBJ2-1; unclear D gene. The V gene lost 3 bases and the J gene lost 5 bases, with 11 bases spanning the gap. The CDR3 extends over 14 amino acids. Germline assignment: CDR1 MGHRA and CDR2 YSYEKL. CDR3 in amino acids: CASSHFRGDNEQFF. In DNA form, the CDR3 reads TGCGCCAGCAGCCATTTCCGAGGCGACAATGAGCAGTTCTTC.

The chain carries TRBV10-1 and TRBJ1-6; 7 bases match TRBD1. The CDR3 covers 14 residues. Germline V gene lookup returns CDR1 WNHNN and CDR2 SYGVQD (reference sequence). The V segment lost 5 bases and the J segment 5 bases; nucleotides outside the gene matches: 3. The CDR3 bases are TGCGCCAGCAGTCTTGGACAGGATAATTCACCCCTCCACTTT. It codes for CASSLGQDNSPLHF.

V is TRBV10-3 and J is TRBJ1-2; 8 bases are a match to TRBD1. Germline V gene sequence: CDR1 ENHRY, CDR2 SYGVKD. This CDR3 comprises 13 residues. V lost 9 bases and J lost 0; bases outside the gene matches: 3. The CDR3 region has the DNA TGTGCCATGGGACAGGAAGCTAACTATGGCTACACCTTC. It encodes CAMGQEANYGYTF.

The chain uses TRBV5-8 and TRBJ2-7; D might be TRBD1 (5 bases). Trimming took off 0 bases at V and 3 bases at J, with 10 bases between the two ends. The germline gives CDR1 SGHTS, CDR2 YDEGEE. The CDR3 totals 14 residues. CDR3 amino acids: CASSLGARDYEQYF. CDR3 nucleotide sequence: TGTGCCAGCAGCTTGGGGGCCAGGGACTACGAGCAGTACTTC. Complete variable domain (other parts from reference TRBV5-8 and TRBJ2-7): EAGVTQSPTHLIKTRGQQATLRCSPISGHTSVYWYQQALGLGLQFLLWYDEGEERNRGNFPPRFSGRQFPNYSSELNVNALELEDSALYLCASSLGARDYEQYFGPGTRLTVT.

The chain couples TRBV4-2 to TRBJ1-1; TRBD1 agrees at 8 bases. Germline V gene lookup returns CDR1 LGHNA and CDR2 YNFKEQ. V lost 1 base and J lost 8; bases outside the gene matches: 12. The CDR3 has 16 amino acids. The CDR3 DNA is TGTGCCAGCAGCCAAGGTCCATTCGGGACAGGTGAAGAAGCTTTCTTT. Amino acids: CASSQGPFGTGEEAFF.

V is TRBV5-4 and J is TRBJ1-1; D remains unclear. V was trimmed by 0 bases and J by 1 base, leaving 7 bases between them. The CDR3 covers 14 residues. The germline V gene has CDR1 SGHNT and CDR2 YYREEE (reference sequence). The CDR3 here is CASSLGLQNTEAFF. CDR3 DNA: TGTGCCAGCAGCTTGGGACTGCAGAACACTGAAGCTTTCTTT.

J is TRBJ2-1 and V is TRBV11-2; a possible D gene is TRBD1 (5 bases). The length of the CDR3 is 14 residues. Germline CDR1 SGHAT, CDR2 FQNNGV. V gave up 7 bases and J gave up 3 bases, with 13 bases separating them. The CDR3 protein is CASKGQVNYNEQFF. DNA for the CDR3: TGTGCCAGCAAGGGGCAGGTAAACTACAATGAGCAGTTCTTC. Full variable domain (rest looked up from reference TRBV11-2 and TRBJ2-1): EAGVAQSPRYKIIEKRQSVAFWCNPISGHATLYWYQQILGQGPKLLIQFQNNGVVDDSQLPKDRFSAERLKGVDSTLKIQPAKLEDSAVYLCASKGQVNYNEQFFGPGTRLTVL.

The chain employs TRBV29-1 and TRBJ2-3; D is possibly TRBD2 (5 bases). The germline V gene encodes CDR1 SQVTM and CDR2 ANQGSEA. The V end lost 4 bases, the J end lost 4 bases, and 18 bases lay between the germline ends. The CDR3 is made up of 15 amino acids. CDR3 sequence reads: CSVVRSSGSPDTQYF. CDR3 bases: TGCAGCGTTGTAAGGAGCAGCGGTTCCCCAGATACGCAGTATTTT.

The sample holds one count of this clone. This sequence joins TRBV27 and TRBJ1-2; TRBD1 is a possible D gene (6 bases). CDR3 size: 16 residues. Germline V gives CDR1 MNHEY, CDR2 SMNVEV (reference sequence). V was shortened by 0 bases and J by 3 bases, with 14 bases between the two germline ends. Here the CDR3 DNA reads TGTGCCAGCAGTTTATCGGCTACAGGGCTCCACTATGGCTACACCTTC. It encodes CASSLSATGLHYGYTF.

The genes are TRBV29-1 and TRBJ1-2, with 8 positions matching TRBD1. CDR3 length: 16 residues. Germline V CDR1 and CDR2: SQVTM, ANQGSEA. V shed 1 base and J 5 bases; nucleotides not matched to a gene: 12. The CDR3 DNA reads TGCAGCGTTGAAGGAGGGCAGGGGGCGGTCTTTTATGGCTACACCTTC. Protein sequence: CSVEGGQGAVFYGYTF.

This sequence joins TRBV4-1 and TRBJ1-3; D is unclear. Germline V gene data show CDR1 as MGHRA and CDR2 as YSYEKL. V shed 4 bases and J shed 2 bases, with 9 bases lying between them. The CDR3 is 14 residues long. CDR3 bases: TGCGCCAGCAGCCCCCTAGGCCCTGGAAACACCATATATTTT. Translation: CASSPLGPGNTIYF.

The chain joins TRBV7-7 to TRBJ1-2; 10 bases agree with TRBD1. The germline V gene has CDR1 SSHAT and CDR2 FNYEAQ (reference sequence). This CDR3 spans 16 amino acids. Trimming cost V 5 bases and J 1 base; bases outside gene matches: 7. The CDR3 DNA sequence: TGTGCCAGCAGCCAAAAAGACAGGGGGCGTAACTATGGCTACACCTTC. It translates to CASSQKDRGRNYGYTF. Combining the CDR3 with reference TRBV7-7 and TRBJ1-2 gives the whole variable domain GAGVSQSPRYKVTKRGQDVTLRCDPISSHATLYWYQQALGQGPEFLTYFNYEAQPDKSGLPSDRFSAERPEGSISTLTIQRTEQRDSAMYRCASSQKDRGRNYGYTFGSGTRLTVV.